These T cell receptor beta chains were read from a single sample in a study of blood T cells in healthy people across ages. Using its own MiXCR run on the 5' RACE reads, TCRdb lists one record per CDR3 protein. The sample holds 790,000 or so distinct CDR3 sequences, 56% seen once. The sequenced sample consisted of blood. These receptors all come from a man in his forties or fifties in good health. Each CDR3 is given with its conserved first and last residue. Fields, in order: clone size, V gene, J gene, D gene, CDR3 protein, CDR3 DNA. The D gene is left open where the match is weak. The size entry is marked missing in some rows and otherwise reads once, few, many or a size class.

clone_size: NA
v_call: TRBV7-9
j_call: TRBJ2-7
d_call: NA
cdr3_aa: CASSSKGGRSPYEQYF
cdr3_nt: TGTGCCAGCAGCTCGAAGGGGGGCAGGTCTCCCTACGAGCAGTACTTC

clone_size: few
v_call: TRBV9
j_call: TRBJ2-1
d_call: TRBD1
cdr3_aa: CASSVAATGWEQFF
cdr3_nt: TGTGCCAGCAGCGTAGCCGCGACAGGGTGGGAGCAGTTCTTC

clone_size: NA
v_call: TRBV7-9
j_call: TRBJ2-7
d_call: TRBD1
cdr3_aa: CASSQGESSPYEQYF
cdr3_nt: TGTGCCAGCAGTCAGGGGGAGAGTTCCCCCTACGAGCAGTACTTC

clone_size: few
v_call: TRBV29-1
j_call: TRBJ2-7
d_call: TRBD2
cdr3_aa: CSVVSPGTTMNEQYF
cdr3_nt: TGCAGCGTTGTTTCCCCCGGGACTACAATGAACGAGCAGTACTTC

clone_size: NA
v_call: TRBV2
j_call: TRBJ1-4
d_call: TRBD1
cdr3_aa: CASRTGPNEKLFF
cdr3_nt: TGTGCCAGCCGGACAGGGCCTAATGAAAAACTGTTTTTT

clone_size: NA
v_call: TRBV7-9
j_call: TRBJ2-1
d_call: NA
cdr3_aa: CASILVGRANEQYF
cdr3_nt: NA

clone_size: NA
v_call: TRBV5-1
j_call: TRBJ2-1
d_call: NA
cdr3_aa: CASSLGTDDEQFF
cdr3_nt: TGCGCCAGCAGCTTGGGGACAGACGATGAGCAGTTCTTC

clone_size: few
v_call: TRBV24-1
j_call: TRBJ2-1
d_call: TRBD2
cdr3_aa: CATHGLAGVSYNEQFF
cdr3_nt: TGTGCCACCCATGGACTAGCGGGAGTGAGTTACAATGAGCAGTTCTTC

clone_size: few
v_call: TRBV28
j_call: TRBJ2-1
d_call: NA
cdr3_aa: CASSLLRDSNEQFF
cdr3_nt: TGTGCCAGCAGTCTCTTACGGGACTCCAATGAGCAGTTCTTC

clone_size: NA
v_call: TRBV24-1
j_call: TRBJ2-3
d_call: NA
cdr3_aa: CATSTIRGDTDTQYF
cdr3_nt: TGTGCCACCAGTACTATAAGGGGCGACACAGATACGCAGTATTTT

clone_size: NA
v_call: TRBV28
j_call: TRBJ2-4
d_call: NA
cdr3_aa: CASNRGQIQYF
cdr3_nt: TGTGCCAGCAATAGAGGACAGATCCAGTACTTC

clone_size: NA
v_call: TRBV11-1
j_call: TRBJ2-3
d_call: NA
cdr3_aa: CASSSYRGARRGTDTQYF
cdr3_nt: TGTGCCAGCAGCTCCTATCGTGGGGCCCGGAGGGGCACAGATACGCAGTATTTT

clone_size: NA
v_call: TRBV6-5
j_call: TRBJ1-2
d_call: NA
cdr3_aa: CASSYVQGFGYTF
cdr3_nt: TGTGCCAGCAGTTACGTCCAGGGGTTTGGCTACACCTTC

clone_size: NA
v_call: TRBV6-1
j_call: TRBJ1-2
d_call: TRBD1
cdr3_aa: CASSEATGFSFGYTF
cdr3_nt: TGTGCCAGCAGTGAAGCGACAGGGTTTAGCTTCGGCTACACCTTC

clone_size: NA
v_call: TRBV27
j_call: TRBJ2-7
d_call: TRBD2
cdr3_aa: CASSLRWGGSYEQYF
cdr3_nt: TGTGCCAGCAGTTTAAGGTGGGGGGGCTCCTACGAGCAGTACTTC

clone_size: NA
v_call: TRBV5-1
j_call: TRBJ2-2
d_call: TRBD2
cdr3_aa: CASSLSASGTNTGELFF
cdr3_nt: TGCGCCAGCAGCTTGTCGGCTAGCGGAACGAACACCGGGGAGCTGTTTTTT

clone_size: NA
v_call: TRBV6-5
j_call: TRBJ1-2
d_call: TRBD1
cdr3_aa: CASTPTGVVYGYTF
cdr3_nt: TGTGCCAGCACTCCGACAGGGGTAGTATATGGCTACACCTTC

clone_size: NA
v_call: TRBV6-2/TRBV6-3
j_call: TRBJ2-3
d_call: NA
cdr3_aa: CASSYGGGASTDTQYF
cdr3_nt: TGTGCCAGCAGTTACGGAGGGGGAGCTAGCACAGATACGCAGTATTTT

clone_size: NA
v_call: TRBV7-2
j_call: TRBJ1-4
d_call: NA
cdr3_aa: CASSSQQGNEKLFF
cdr3_nt: TGTGCCAGCAGCTCACAACAGGGCAATGAAAAACTGTTTTTT

clone_size: few
v_call: TRBV27
j_call: TRBJ1-2
d_call: NA
cdr3_aa: CASSPQNTANYGYTF
cdr3_nt: TGTGCCAGCAGTCCTCAAAACACAGCTAACTATGGCTACACCTTC

clone_size: NA
v_call: TRBV7-9
j_call: TRBJ2-6
d_call: TRBD1
cdr3_aa: CASSLGQGERTSSGANVLTF
cdr3_nt: TGTGCCAGCAGCCTTGGACAGGGAGAGAGGACCAGCTCTGGGGCCAACGTCCTGACTTTC

clone_size: NA
v_call: TRBV7-3
j_call: TRBJ2-5
d_call: NA
cdr3_aa: CASSFLPTTEQETQYF
cdr3_nt: TGTGCCAGCAGCTTTTTGCCAACGACAGAGCAAGAGACCCAGTACTTC

clone_size: few
v_call: TRBV20-1
j_call: TRBJ1-2
d_call: NA
cdr3_aa: CSARGTHSDYGYTF
cdr3_nt: TGCAGTGCTAGAGGAACCCATTCTGACTATGGCTACACCTTC

clone_size: NA
v_call: TRBV29-1
j_call: TRBJ2-4
d_call: NA
cdr3_aa: CSVEYGGNIQYF
cdr3_nt: TGCAGCGTTGAGTACGGGGGAAACATTCAGTACTTC

clone_size: NA
v_call: TRBV3-1
j_call: TRBJ1-5
d_call: NA
cdr3_aa: CASSLGVGPSNQPQHF
cdr3_nt: TGTGCCAGCAGCCTAGGTGTAGGGCCGAGCAATCAGCCCCAGCATTTT

clone_size: NA
v_call: TRBV5-1
j_call: TRBJ2-5
d_call: NA
cdr3_aa: CASSFRGGTQETQYF
cdr3_nt: TGCGCCAGCAGCTTCCGTGGCGGGACCCAAGAGACCCAGTACTTC

clone_size: few
v_call: TRBV7-2
j_call: TRBJ2-5
d_call: NA
cdr3_aa: CASSLPGMAVGETQYF
cdr3_nt: TGTGCCAGCAGCTTACCTGGGATGGCCGTAGGAGAGACCCAGTACTTC

clone_size: few
v_call: TRBV20-1
j_call: TRBJ1-6
d_call: NA
cdr3_aa: CSARTINNSPLHF
cdr3_nt: TGCAGTGCTCGGACAATTAATAATTCACCCCTCCACTTT

clone_size: NA
v_call: TRBV7-6
j_call: TRBJ2-5
d_call: TRBD1
cdr3_aa: CASSLETGWTPETQYF
cdr3_nt: TGTGCCAGCAGCTTAGAGACAGGGTGGACGCCAGAGACCCAGTACTTC

clone_size: NA
v_call: TRBV27
j_call: TRBJ2-3
d_call: NA
cdr3_aa: CASSLDRGPSTDTQYF
cdr3_nt: TGTGCCAGCAGTTTAGACCGGGGTCCGAGCACAGATACGCAGTATTTT

clone_size: NA
v_call: TRBV7-9
j_call: TRBJ1-5
d_call: NA
cdr3_aa: CASRGPSFGQPQHF
cdr3_nt: TGTGCCAGCAGGGGACCTTCCTTCGGACAGCCCCAGCATTTT

clone_size: NA
v_call: TRBV5-1
j_call: TRBJ2-3
d_call: NA
cdr3_aa: CASTRDGTHTQYF
cdr3_nt: TGCGCCAGCACTCGGGACGGAACACATACGCAGTATTTT

clone_size: NA
v_call: TRBV12-3/TRBV12-4
j_call: TRBJ2-7
d_call: NA
cdr3_aa: CASSPLGAGPYEQYF
cdr3_nt: TGTGCCAGCAGCCCACTTGGGGCAGGGCCCTACGAGCAGTACTTC

clone_size: NA
v_call: TRBV7-3
j_call: TRBJ2-3
d_call: NA
cdr3_aa: CASSPGMPDTQYF
cdr3_nt: TGTGCCAGCAGCCCCGGAATGCCAGATACGCAGTATTTT

clone_size: NA
v_call: TRBV5-4
j_call: TRBJ2-1
d_call: TRBD2
cdr3_aa: CASSLGGEVVNEQFF
cdr3_nt: TGTGCCAGCAGTTTGGGGGGGGAGGTGGTCAATGAGCAGTTCTTC

clone_size: few
v_call: TRBV9
j_call: TRBJ1-6
d_call: NA
cdr3_aa: CASSPQNYNSPLHF
cdr3_nt: TGTGCCAGCAGCCCCCAGAACTATAATTCACCCCTCCACTTT

clone_size: NA
v_call: TRBV29-1
j_call: TRBJ2-3
d_call: NA
cdr3_aa: CSVTQGGSRADTQYF
cdr3_nt: TGCAGCGTTACCCAGGGGGGTAGCAGGGCAGATACGCAGTATTTT

clone_size: NA
v_call: TRBV6-5
j_call: TRBJ2-7
d_call: NA
cdr3_aa: CASSYWATSGNSYEQYF
cdr3_nt: TGTGCCAGCAGTTACTGGGCCACATCGGGTAACTCCTACGAGCAGTACTTC

clone_size: once
v_call: TRBV28
j_call: TRBJ2-7
d_call: NA
cdr3_aa: CASSGSDIYEQYF
cdr3_nt: TGTGCCAGCAGCGGATCAGATATCTACGAGCAGTACTTC

clone_size: few
v_call: TRBV7-9
j_call: TRBJ1-1
d_call: NA
cdr3_aa: CASSPSFRGARAEAFF
cdr3_nt: TGTGCCAGCAGCCCCAGTTTTCGGGGGGCGAGGGCTGAAGCTTTCTTT

clone_size: NA
v_call: TRBV6-5
j_call: TRBJ2-1
d_call: TRBD2
cdr3_aa: CASSSFSGTSGRGSYNEQFF
cdr3_nt: TGTGCCAGCAGTTCCTTCTCAGGGACTAGCGGGAGGGGGTCCTACAATGAGCAGTTCTTC

clone_size: NA
v_call: TRBV5-6
j_call: TRBJ2-3
d_call: TRBD2
cdr3_aa: CASSFFGRGSTDTQYF
cdr3_nt: TGTGCCAGCAGCTTTTTCGGGCGGGGGAGCACAGATACGCAGTATTTT

clone_size: NA
v_call: TRBV9
j_call: TRBJ2-7
d_call: TRBD1
cdr3_aa: CASSVRDSLYEQYF
cdr3_nt: TGTGCCAGCAGCGTGAGGGACAGCTTATACGAGCAGTACTTC

clone_size: few
v_call: TRBV29-1
j_call: TRBJ2-5
d_call: TRBD1
cdr3_aa: CSGDRGRKTQYF
cdr3_nt: TGCAGCGGGGACAGGGGGCGAAAGACCCAGTACTTC

clone_size: NA
v_call: TRBV20-1
j_call: TRBJ2-7
d_call: NA
cdr3_aa: CSAREGIEQYF
cdr3_nt: TGCAGTGCTAGAGAAGGGATCGAGCAGTACTTC

clone_size: NA
v_call: TRBV7-6
j_call: TRBJ2-4
d_call: NA
cdr3_aa: CASSLGTLYERYF
cdr3_nt: TGTGCCAGCAGCTTGGGTACCCTCTACGAGCGGTACTTC

clone_size: NA
v_call: TRBV18
j_call: TRBJ1-4
d_call: TRBD1
cdr3_aa: CASSPTGTGGRANEKLFF
cdr3_nt: TGTGCCAGCTCACCAACGGGGACAGGGGGCCGGGCGAATGAAAAACTGTTTTTT

clone_size: few
v_call: TRBV6-5
j_call: TRBJ1-2
d_call: NA
cdr3_aa: CASTSPGRPPNYGYTF
cdr3_nt: TGTGCCAGCACCAGCCCGGGCAGGCCGCCTAACTATGGCTACACCTTC

clone_size: NA
v_call: TRBV5-1
j_call: TRBJ1-1
d_call: NA
cdr3_aa: CASNEQVLNTEAFF
cdr3_nt: TGCGCCAGCAATGAACAGGTCTTGAACACTGAAGCTTTCTTT

clone_size: NA
v_call: TRBV3-1
j_call: TRBJ1-2
d_call: NA
cdr3_aa: CASANVNYGYTF
cdr3_nt: TGTGCCAGCGCGAACGTAAACTATGGCTACACCTTC

clone_size: NA
v_call: TRBV2
j_call: TRBJ2-5
d_call: TRBD2
cdr3_aa: CAVQRGKQETQYF
cdr3_nt: TGTGCCGTGCAGCGGGGGAAACAAGAGACCCAGTACTTC

clone_size: NA
v_call: TRBV20-1
j_call: TRBJ2-1
d_call: TRBD2
cdr3_aa: CSAKGGGDVNEQFF
cdr3_nt: TGCAGTGCTAAAGGCGGGGGGGACGTCAATGAGCAGTTCTTC

clone_size: few
v_call: TRBV7-2
j_call: TRBJ2-1
d_call: TRBD2
cdr3_aa: CASSFRLLAADEQFF
cdr3_nt: TGTGCCAGCAGCTTCCGCCTGCTAGCGGCGGACGAGCAGTTCTTC

clone_size: NA
v_call: TRBV12-3/TRBV12-4
j_call: TRBJ2-5
d_call: NA
cdr3_aa: CASSGLSQETQYF
cdr3_nt: TGTGCCAGCAGCGGACTATCCCAAGAGACCCAGTACTTC

clone_size: NA
v_call: TRBV4-3
j_call: TRBJ2-1
d_call: NA
cdr3_aa: CASSQVMGGNEQFF
cdr3_nt: TGCGCCAGCAGCCAAGTCATGGGGGGTAATGAGCAGTTCTTC

clone_size: NA
v_call: TRBV9
j_call: TRBJ2-7
d_call: NA
cdr3_aa: CASSSTVGYEQYF
cdr3_nt: TGTGCCAGCAGCTCTACCGTGGGCTACGAGCAGTACTTC

clone_size: few
v_call: TRBV29-1
j_call: TRBJ2-6
d_call: NA
cdr3_aa: CSVELVTGANVLTF
cdr3_nt: TGCAGCGTTGAACTGGTAACTGGGGCCAACGTCCTGACTTTC

clone_size: few
v_call: TRBV6-6
j_call: TRBJ2-5
d_call: TRBD1
cdr3_aa: CASKTGGVEETQYF
cdr3_nt: TGTGCCAGTAAAACAGGGGGCGTTGAAGAGACCCAGTACTTC

clone_size: few
v_call: TRBV7-2
j_call: TRBJ2-5
d_call: TRBD1
cdr3_aa: CASSPGPGGETQYF
cdr3_nt: TGTGCCAGCAGCCCTGGACCAGGGGGAGAGACCCAGTACTTC